This section outlines one TCR beta chain sequence together with its context. Repertoires were generated with immunoSEQ multiplex PCR, while TCRdb's copy carries only in-frame clones and drops some. This sample has 150,000 to 200,000 clones, with around 92% found just once. This CDR3 has 14 amino acids. Trimming shortened V by 3 bases and J by 5 bases, and 15 bases separated the two germline ends. Germline lookup yields CDR1 SGHRS and CDR2 YFSETQ. The data derive from a study of blood T cell repertoires in COVID-19. Study overall: There were acute and convalescent COVID-19 samples, and they came from the United States, Italy and Spain.

This rearrangement joins TRBV5-1 to TRBJ2-7, with TRBD1 as a possible D gene (5 bases). The sequencing input was peripheral blood. The receptor comes from a young man with COVID-19, enrolled during active disease. CDR3 region: CASSSGPPLDEQYF. The CDR3 bases are TGCGCCAGCAGCTCAGGGCCCCCCCTCGACGAGCAGTACTTC.